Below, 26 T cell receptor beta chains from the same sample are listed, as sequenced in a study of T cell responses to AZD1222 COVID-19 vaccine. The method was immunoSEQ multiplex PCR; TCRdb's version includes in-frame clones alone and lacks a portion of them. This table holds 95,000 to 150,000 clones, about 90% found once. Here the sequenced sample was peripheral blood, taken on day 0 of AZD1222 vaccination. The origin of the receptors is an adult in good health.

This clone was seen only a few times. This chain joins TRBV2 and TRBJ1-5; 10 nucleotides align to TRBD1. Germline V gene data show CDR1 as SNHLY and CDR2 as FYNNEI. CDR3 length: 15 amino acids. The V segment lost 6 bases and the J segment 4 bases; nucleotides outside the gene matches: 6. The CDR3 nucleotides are TGTGCCAGCAGAACCAGGGGACAGGGGAATCAGCCCCAGCATTTT. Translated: CASRTRGQGNQPQHF.

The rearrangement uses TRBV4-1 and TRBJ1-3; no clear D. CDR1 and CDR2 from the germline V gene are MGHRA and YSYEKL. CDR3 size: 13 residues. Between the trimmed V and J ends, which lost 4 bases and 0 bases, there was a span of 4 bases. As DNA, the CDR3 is TGCGCCAGCAGCCCGAGCTCTGGAAACACCATATATTTT. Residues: CASSPSSGNTIYF.

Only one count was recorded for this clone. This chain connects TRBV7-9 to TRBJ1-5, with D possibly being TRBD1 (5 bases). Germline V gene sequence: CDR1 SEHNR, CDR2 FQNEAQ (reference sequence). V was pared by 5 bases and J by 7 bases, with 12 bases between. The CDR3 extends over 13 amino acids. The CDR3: CASSRGGEQPQHF. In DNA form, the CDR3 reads TGTGCCAGCAGCCGTGGGGGAGAACAGCCCCAGCATTTT.

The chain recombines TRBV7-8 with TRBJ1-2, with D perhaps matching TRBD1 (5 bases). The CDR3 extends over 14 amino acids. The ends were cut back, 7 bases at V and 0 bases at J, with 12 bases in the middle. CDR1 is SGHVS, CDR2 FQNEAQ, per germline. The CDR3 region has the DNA TGTGCCAGCACCGGGGCAGGTCCTAACTATGGCTACACCTTC. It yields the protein CASTGAGPNYGYTF.

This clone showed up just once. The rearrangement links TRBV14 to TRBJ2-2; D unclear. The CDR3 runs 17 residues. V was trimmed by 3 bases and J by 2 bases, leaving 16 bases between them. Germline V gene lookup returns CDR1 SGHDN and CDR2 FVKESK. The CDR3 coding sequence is TGTGCCAGCAGCCAGTCCCAGCACAAACTTAACACCGGGGAGCTGTTTTTT. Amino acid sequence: CASSQSQHKLNTGELFF.

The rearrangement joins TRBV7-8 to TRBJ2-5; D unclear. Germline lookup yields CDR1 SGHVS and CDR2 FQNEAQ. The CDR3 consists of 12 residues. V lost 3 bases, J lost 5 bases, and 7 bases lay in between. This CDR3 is CASSFSPETQYF. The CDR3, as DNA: TGTGCCAGCAGCTTTTCGCCGGAGACCCAGTACTTC.

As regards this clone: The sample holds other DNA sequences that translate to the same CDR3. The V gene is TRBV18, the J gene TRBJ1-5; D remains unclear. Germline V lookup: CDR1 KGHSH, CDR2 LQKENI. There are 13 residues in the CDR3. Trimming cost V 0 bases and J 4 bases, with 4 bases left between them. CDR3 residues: CASSPPGNQPQHF. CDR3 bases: TGTGCCAGCTCACCACCAGGGAATCAGCCCCAGCATTTT.

The CDR3 DNA follows: TGTGCCAGCTCACCACCGAACCAAGGGATTGTCGGGGAGCTGTTTTTT. This gives the protein CASSPPNQGIVGELFF. V gene TRBV18 combines with J gene TRBJ2-2; no firm D call. The V gene lost 0 bases and the J gene lost 7 bases, with 15 bases spanning the gap. From germline, CDR1 is KGHSH and CDR2 LQKENI. This CDR3 has 16 amino acids.

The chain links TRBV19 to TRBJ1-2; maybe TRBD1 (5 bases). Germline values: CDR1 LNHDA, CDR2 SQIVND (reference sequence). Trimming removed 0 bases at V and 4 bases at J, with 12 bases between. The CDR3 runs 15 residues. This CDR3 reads CASSIEGEVGYGYTF. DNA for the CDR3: TGTGCCAGTAGTATAGAAGGGGAAGTCGGCTATGGCTACACCTTC.

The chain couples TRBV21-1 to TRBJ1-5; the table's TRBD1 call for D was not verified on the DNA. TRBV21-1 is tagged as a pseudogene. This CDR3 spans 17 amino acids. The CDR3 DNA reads TGTGCCAGCAGCAAAGGGGCCCGACAGGGTTTAAATCAGCCCCAGCATTTT. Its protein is CASSKGARQGLNQPQHF.

CDR3 sequence (DNA): TGTGCCAGTAGTATAATAAGGGGGCTAAGGGAAAAACTGTTTTTT. Its translation is CASSIIRGLREKLFF. The chain carries TRBV19 and TRBJ1-4; 7 bases align to TRBD1. Losses at the gene ends were 2 bases for V and 8 bases for J; bases not matched to a gene: 8. This CDR3 contains 15 residues. CDR1 LNHDA and CDR2 SQIVND come from the germline V gene (reference sequence).

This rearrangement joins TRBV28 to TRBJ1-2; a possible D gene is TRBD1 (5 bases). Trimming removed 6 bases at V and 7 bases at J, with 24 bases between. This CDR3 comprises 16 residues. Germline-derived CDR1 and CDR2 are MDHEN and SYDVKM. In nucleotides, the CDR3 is TGTGCCAGCAGCCTACCTATGGCAGGGCCGTTGGGTGGCTACACCTTC. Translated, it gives CASSLPMAGPLGGYTF.

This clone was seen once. The DNA for the CDR3 is TGTGCCAGCAGCCGAAAGGGGCACACTGAAGCTTTCTTT. Its protein product is CASSRKGHTEAFF. The chain couples TRBV12-3 or TRBV12-4 to TRBJ1-1, with D possibly TRBD1 on 5 matching bases. This CDR3 is built from 13 residues. V lost 6 bases, J lost 3 bases, and 11 bases lay in between.

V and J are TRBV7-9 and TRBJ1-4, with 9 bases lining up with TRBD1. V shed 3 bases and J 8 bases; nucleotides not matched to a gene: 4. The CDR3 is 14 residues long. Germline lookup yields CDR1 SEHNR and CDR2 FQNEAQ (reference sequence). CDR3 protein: CASSLGQGNEKLFF. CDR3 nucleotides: TGTGCCAGCAGCTTGGGACAGGGTAACGAAAAACTGTTTTTT.

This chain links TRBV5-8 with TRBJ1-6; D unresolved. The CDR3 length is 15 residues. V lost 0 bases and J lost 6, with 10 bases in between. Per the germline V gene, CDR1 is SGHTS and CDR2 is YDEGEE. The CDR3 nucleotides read TGTGCCAGCAGCTTGGAACGCAGGCCTAATTCACCCCTCCACTTT. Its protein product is CASSLERRPNSPLHF.

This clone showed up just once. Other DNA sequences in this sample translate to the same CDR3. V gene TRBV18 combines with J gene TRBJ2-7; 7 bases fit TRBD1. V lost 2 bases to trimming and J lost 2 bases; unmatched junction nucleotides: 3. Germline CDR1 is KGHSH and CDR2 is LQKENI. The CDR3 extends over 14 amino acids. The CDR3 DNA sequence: TGTGCCAGCTCACCAAGACAGGGCACCTACGAGCAGTACGTC. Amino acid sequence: CASSPRQGTYEQYV.

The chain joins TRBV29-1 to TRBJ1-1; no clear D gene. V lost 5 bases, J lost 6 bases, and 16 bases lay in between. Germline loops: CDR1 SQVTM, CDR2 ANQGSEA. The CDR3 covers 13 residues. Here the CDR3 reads CSVSVARRAEAFF. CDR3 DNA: TGCAGCGTTTCCGTGGCCCGGCGAGCTGAAGCTTTCTTT.

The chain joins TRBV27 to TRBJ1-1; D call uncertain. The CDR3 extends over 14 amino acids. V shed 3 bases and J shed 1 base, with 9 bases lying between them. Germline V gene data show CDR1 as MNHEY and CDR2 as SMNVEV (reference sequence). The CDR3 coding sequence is TGTGCCAGCAGTTTTGGACGGAAGAACACTGAAGCTTTCTTT. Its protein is CASSFGRKNTEAFF.

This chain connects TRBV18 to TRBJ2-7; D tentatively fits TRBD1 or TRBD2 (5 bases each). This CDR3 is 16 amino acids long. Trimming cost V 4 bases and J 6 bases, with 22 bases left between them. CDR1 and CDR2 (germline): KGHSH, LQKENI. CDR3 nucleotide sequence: TGTGCCAGCTCACGCTCTCGGGACGCAGGGTCAAGCGAGCAGTACTTC. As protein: CASSRSRDAGSSEQYF.

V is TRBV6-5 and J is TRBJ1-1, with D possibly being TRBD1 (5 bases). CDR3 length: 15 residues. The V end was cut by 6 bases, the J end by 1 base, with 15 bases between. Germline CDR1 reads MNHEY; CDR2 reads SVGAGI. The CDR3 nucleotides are TGTGCCAGCAGAGCAGGGTTTCTCAGGAACACTGAAGCTTTCTTT. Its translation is CASRAGFLRNTEAFF.

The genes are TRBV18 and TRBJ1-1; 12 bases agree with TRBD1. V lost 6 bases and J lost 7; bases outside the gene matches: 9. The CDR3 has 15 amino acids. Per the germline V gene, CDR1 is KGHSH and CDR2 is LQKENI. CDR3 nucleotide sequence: TGTGCCAGCTCGCCGGGACAGGGGGCTTGGCGTGAAGCTTTCTTT. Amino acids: CASSPGQGAWREAFF. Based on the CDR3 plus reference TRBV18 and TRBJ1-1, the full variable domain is NAGVMQNPRHLVRRRGQEARLRCSPMKGHSHVYWYRQLPEEGLKFMVYLQKENIIDESGMPKERFSAEFPKEGPSILRIQQVVRGDSAAYFCASSPGQGAWREAFFGQGTRLTVV.

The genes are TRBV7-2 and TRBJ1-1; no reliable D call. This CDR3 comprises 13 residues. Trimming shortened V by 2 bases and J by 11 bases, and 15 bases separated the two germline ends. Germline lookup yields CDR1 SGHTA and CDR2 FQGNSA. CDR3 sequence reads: CASSLSGNVAAFF. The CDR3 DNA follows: TGTGCCAGCAGCTTATCGGGTAATGTCGCGGCTTTCTTT.

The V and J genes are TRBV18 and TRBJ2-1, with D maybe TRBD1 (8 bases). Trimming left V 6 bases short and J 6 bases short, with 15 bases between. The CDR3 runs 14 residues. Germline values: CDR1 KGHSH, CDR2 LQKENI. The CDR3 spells CASSKTGEGNEQFF. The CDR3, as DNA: TGTGCCAGCTCGAAGACAGGGGAGGGCAATGAGCAGTTCTTC. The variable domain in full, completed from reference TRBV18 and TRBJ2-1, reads NAGVMQNPRHLVRRRGQEARLRCSPMKGHSHVYWYRQLPEEGLKFMVYLQKENIIDESGMPKERFSAEFPKEGPSILRIQQVVRGDSAAYFCASSKTGEGNEQFFGPGTRLTVL.

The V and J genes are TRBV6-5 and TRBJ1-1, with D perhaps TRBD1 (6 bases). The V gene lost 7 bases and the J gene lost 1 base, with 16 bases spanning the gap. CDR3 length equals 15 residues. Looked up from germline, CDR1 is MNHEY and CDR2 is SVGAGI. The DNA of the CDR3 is TGTGCCAGCACCCCGACGGCGGGGGCGAACACTGAAGCTTTCTTT. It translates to CASTPTAGANTEAFF.

The CDR3 DNA reads as TGTGCCAGCAGTTACGAGGCCCCTCAAGAGACCCAGTACTTC. Its translation: CASSYEAPQETQYF. The chain carries TRBV6-6 and TRBJ2-5; D is ambiguous. Germline V CDR1 and CDR2: MNHNY, SVGAGI (reference sequence). The CDR3 contains 14 residues. Deletions cut 2 bases from V and 2 bases from J, with 9 bases between.

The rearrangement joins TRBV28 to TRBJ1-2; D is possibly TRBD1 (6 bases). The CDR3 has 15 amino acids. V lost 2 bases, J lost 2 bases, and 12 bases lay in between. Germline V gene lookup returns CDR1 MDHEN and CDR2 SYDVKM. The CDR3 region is CASSLGTGHNYGYTF. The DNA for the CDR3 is TGTGCCAGCAGTTTAGGAACAGGGCACAACTATGGCTACACCTTC.